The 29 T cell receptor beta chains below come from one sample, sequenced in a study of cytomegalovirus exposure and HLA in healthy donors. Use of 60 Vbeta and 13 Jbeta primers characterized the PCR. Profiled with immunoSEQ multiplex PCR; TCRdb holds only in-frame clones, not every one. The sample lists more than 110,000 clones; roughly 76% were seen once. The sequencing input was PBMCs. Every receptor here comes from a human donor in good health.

CDR3 DNA: TGTGCCAGCACCGACCGGGGACTAGCGGATACCTACAATGAGCAGTTCTTC. This gives the protein CASTDRGLADTYNEQFF. This chain links TRBV7-8 with TRBJ2-1; TRBD2 agrees at 11 bases. V dropped 7 bases and J dropped 2; count of bases not matched to a gene: 10. CDR3 size: 17 residues. CDR1 SGHVS and CDR2 FQNEAQ come from the germline V gene. The whole variable domain, filled in from reference TRBV7-8 and TRBJ2-1, reads GAGVSQSPRYKVAKRGQDVALRCDPISGHVSLFWYQQALGQGPEFLTYFQNEAQLDKSGLPSDRFFAERPEGSVSTLKIQRTQQEDSAVYLCASTDRGLADTYNEQFFGPGTRLTVL.

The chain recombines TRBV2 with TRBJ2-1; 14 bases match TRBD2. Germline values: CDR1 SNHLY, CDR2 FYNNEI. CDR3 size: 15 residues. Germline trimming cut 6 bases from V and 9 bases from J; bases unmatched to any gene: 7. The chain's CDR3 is CASRTGTSGSVEQFF. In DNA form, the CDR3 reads TGTGCCAGCAGGACAGGGACTAGCGGGAGTGTTGAGCAGTTCTTC.

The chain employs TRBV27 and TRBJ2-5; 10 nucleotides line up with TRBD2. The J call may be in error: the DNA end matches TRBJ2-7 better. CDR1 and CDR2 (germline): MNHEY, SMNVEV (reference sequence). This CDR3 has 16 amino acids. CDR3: CASSLIRTSGSYEQYF. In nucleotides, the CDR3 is TGTGCCAGCAGTTTAATCAGGACTAGCGGCTCCTACGAGCAGTACTTC.

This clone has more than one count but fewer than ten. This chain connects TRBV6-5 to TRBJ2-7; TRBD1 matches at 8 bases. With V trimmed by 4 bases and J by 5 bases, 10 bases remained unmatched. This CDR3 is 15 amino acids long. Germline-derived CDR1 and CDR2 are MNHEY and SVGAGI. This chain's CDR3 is CASSFGQGESDEQYF. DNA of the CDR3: TGTGCCAGCAGTTTCGGACAGGGTGAGTCTGACGAGCAGTACTTC.

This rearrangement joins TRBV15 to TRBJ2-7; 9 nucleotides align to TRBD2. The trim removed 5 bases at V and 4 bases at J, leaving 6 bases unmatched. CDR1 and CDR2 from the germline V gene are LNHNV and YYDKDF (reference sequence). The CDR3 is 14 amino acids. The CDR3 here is CATSETSGPYEQYF. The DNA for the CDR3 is TGTGCCACCAGCGAAACTAGCGGGCCTTACGAGCAGTACTTC.

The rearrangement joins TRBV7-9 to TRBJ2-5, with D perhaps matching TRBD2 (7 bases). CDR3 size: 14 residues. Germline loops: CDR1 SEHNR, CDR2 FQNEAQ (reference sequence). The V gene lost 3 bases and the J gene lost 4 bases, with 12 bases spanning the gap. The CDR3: CASSFGGAGETQYF. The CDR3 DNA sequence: TGTGCCAGCAGCTTTGGGGGGGCAGGAGAGACCCAGTACTTC. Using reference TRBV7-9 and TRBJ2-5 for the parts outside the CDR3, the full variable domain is DTGVSQNPRHKITKRGQNVTFRCDPISEHNRLYWYRQTLGQGPEFLTYFQNEAQLEKSRLLSDRFSAERPKGSFSTLEIQRTEQGDSAMYLCASSFGGAGETQYFGPGTRLLVL.

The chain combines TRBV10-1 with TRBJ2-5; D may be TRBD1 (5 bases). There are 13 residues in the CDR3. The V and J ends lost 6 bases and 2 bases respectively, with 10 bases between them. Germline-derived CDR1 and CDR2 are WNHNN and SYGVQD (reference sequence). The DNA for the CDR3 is TGCGCCAGCAGCCAGGGTAATCAAGAGACCCAGTACTTC. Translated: CASSQGNQETQYF.

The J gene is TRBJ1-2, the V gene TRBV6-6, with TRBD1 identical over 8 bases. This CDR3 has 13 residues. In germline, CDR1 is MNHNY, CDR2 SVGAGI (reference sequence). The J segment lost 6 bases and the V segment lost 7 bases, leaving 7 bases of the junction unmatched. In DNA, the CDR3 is TGTGCCAGCAAATACGGACAGGGCCATGGCTACACCTTC. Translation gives CASKYGQGHGYTF.

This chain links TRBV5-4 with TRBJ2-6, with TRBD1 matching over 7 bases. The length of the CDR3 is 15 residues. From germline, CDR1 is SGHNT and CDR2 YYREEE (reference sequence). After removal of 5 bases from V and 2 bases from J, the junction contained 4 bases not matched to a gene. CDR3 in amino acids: CASSRGGAGANVLTF. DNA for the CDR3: TGTGCCAGCAGTAGAGGGGGCGCTGGGGCCAACGTCCTGACTTTC. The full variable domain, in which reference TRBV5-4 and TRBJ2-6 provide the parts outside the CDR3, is ETGVTQSPTHLIKTRGQQVTLRCSSQSGHNTVSWYQQALGQGPQFIFQYYREEENGRGNFPPRFSGLQFPNYSSELNVNALELDDSALYLCASSRGGAGANVLTFGAGSRLTVL.

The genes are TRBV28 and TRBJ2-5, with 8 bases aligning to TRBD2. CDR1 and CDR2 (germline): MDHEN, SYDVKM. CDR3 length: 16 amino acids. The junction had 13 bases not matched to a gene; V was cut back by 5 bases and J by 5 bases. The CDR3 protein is CASSVRWRGARETQYF. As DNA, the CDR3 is TGTGCCAGCAGTGTCCGTTGGCGGGGGGCCCGGGAGACCCAGTACTTC.

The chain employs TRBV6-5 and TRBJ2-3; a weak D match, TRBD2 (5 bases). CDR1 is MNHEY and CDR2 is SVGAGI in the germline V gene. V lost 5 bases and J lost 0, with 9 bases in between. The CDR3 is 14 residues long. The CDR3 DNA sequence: TGTGCCAGCAGTAGGACTCCTAGCACAGATACGCAGTATTTT. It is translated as CASSRTPSTDTQYF.

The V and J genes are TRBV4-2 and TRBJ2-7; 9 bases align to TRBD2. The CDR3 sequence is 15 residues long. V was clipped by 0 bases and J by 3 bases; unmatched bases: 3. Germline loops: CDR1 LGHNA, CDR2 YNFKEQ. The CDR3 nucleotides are TGTGCCAGCAGCCAAGAAATAGCGGGAGTCTACGAGCAGTACTTC. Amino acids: CASSQEIAGVYEQYF.

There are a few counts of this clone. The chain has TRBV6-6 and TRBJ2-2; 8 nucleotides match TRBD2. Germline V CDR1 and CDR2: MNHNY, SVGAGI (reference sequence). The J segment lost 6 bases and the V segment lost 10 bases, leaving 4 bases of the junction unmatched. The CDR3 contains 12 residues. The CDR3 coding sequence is TGTGCCACCGGGGGGGGCTCCGGGGAGCTGTTTTTT. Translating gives CATGGGSGELFF.

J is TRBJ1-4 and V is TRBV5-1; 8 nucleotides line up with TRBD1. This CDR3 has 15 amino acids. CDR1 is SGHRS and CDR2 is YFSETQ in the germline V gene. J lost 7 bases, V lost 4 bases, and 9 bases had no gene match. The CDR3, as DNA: TGCGCCAGCAGCGCCCGGACAGGGACCGGTGAAAAACTGTTTTTT. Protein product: CASSARTGTGEKLFF.

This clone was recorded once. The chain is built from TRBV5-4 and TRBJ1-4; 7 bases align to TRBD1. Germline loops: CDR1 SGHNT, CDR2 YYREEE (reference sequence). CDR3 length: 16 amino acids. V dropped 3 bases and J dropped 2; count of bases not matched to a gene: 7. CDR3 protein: CASSSGLGQTNEKLFF. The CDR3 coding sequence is TGTGCCAGCAGCTCGGGTCTGGGACAGACTAATGAAAAACTGTTTTTT.

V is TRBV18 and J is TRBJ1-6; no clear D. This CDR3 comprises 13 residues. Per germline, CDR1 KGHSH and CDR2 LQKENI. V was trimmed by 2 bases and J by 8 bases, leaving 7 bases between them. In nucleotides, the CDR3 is TGTGCCAGCTCACCAAACACCGATTCACCCCTCCACTTT. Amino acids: CASSPNTDSPLHF.

The CDR3 sequence is CASSPRLAGGRETQYF. The CDR3 nucleotides are TGTGCCAGCAGCCCTAGGCTAGCGGGAGGGAGGGAGACCCAGTACTTC. The gene calls are TRBV7-2 and TRBJ2-5; 12 nucleotides align to TRBD2. Germline V CDR1 and CDR2: SGHTA, FQGNSA. J was trimmed by 5 bases and V by 5 bases; bases with no gene match: 9. CDR3 length: 16 amino acids.

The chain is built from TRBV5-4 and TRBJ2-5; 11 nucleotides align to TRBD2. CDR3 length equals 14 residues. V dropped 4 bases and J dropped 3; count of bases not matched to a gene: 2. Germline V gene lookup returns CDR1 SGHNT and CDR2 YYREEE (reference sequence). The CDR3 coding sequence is TGTGCCAGCAGCCCGGGACTAGCGGAAGAGACCCAGTACTTC. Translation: CASSPGLAEETQYF. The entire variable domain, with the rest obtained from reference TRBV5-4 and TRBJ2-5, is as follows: ETGVTQSPTHLIKTRGQQVTLRCSSQSGHNTVSWYQQALGQGPQFIFQYYREEENGRGNFPPRFSGLQFPNYSSELNVNALELDDSALYLCASSPGLAEETQYFGPGTRLLVL.

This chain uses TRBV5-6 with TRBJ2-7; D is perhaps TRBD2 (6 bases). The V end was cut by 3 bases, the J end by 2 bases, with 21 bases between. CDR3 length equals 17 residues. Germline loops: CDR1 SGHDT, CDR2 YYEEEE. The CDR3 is CASSSPFPRGEPYEQYF. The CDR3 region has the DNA TGTGCCAGCAGCTCACCATTCCCACGCGGGGAACCCTACGAGCAGTACTTC.

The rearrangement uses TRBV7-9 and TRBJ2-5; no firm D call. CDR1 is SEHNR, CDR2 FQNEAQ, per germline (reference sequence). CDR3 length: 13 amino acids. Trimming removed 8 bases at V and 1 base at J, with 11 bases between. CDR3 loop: CASLMSPQETQYF. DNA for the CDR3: TGTGCCAGCCTAATGTCCCCCCAAGAGACCCAGTACTTC.

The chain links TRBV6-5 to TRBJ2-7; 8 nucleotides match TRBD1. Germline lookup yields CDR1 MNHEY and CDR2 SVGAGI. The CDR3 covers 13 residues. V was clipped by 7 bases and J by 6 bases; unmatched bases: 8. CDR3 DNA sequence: TGTGCCAGCACCAGGGGGCCTGGAGCCGAGCAGTACTTC. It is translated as CASTRGPGAEQYF.

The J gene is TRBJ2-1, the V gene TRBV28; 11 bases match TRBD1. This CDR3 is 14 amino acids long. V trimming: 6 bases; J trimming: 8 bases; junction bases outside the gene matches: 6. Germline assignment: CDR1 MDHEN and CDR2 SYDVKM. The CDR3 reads CASRLDRGLDEQFF. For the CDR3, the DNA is TGTGCCAGCAGGCTGGACAGGGGGCTTGATGAGCAGTTCTTC.

The CDR3 region has the DNA TGTGCCAGCAGTTACTCGGAGGGGGCATCGAACACTGAAGCTTTCTTT. This encodes CASSYSEGASNTEAFF. The chain has TRBV6-5 and TRBJ1-1; 7 positions agree with TRBD1. Trimming at V came to 0 bases and at J to 1 base, leaving 5 bases not matched to a gene. The CDR3 runs to 16 residues. Germline CDR1 and CDR2: MNHEY and SVGAGI.

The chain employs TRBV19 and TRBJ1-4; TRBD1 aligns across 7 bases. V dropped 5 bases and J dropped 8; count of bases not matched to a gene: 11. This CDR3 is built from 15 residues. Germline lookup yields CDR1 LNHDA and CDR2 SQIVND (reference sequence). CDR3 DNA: TGTGCCAGTAGTTCAACAGGGGAAGTTTGGGAAAAACTGTTTTTT. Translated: CASSSTGEVWEKLFF.

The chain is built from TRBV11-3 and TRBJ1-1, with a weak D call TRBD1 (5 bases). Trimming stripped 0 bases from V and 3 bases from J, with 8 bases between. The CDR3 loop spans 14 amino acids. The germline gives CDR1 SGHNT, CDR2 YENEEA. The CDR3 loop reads CASSLEGEHTEAFF. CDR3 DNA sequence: TGTGCCAGCAGCTTAGAAGGGGAACACACTGAAGCTTTCTTT.

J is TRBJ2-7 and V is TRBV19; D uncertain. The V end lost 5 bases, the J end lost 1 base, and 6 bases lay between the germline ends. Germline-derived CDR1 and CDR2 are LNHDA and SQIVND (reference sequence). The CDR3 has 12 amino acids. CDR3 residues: CASSGQSYEQYF. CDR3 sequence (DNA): TGTGCCAGTAGTGGTCAGTCCTACGAGCAGTACTTC. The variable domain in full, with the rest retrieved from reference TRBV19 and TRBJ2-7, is DGGITQSPKYLFRKEGQNVTLSCEQNLNHDAMYWYRQDPGQGLRLIYYSQIVNDFQKGDIAEGYSVSREKKESFPLTVTSAQKNPTAFYLCASSGQSYEQYFGPGTRLTVT.

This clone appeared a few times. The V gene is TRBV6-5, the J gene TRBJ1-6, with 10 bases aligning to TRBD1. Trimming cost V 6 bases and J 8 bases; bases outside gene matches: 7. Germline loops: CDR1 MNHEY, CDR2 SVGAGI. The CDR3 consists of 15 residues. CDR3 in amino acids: CASSKTGGEDSPLHF. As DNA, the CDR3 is TGTGCCAGCAGCAAGACAGGGGGCGAAGATTCACCCCTCCACTTT.

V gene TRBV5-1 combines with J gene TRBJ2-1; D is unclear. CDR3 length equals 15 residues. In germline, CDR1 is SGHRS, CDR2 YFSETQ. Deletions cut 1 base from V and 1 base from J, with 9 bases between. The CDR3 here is CASSLFTVSYNEQFF. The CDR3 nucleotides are TGCGCCAGCAGCTTGTTCACGGTTTCCTACAATGAGCAGTTCTTC.

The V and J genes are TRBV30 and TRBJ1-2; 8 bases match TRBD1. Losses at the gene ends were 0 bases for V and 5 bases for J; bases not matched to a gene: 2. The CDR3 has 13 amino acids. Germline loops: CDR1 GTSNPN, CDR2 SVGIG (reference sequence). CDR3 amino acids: CAWSVWTGYGYTF. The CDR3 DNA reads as TGTGCCTGGAGTGTATGGACAGGGTATGGCTACACCTTC.